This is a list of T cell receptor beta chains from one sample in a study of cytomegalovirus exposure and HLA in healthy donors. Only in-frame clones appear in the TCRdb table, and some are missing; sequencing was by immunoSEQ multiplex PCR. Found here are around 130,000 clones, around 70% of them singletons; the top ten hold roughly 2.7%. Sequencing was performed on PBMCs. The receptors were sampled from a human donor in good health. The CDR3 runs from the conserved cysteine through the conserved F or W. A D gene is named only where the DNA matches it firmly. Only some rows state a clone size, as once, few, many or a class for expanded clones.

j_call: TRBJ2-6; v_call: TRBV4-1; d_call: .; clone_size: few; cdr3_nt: TGCGCCAGCAGCCAGCCGTTCCGGGGAACGAAAGGGGCCAACGTCCTGACTTTC; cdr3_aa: CASSQPFRGTKGANVLTF
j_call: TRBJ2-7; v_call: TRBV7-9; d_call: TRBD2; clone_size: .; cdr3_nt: TGTGCCAGCAGCCCCGGACTAGCGGGCTACTACGAGCAGTACTTC; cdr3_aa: CASSPGLAGYYEQYF
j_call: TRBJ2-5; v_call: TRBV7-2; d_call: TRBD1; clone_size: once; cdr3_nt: TGTGCCAGCAGCCAAACCCCCGGGACAGAAGAGACCCAGTACTTC; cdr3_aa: CASSQTPGTEETQYF
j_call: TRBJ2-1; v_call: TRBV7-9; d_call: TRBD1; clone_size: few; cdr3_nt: TGTGCCAGCAGCGAGAATCTTTGGGACAGACTTAGCTCCTACAATGAGCAGTTCTTC; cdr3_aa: CASSENLWDRLSSYNEQFF
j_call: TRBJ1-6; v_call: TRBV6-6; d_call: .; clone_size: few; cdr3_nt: TGTGCCAGCTCTGTGTCGACGGGGATTGATTCACCCCTCCACTTT; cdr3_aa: CASSVSTGIDSPLHF
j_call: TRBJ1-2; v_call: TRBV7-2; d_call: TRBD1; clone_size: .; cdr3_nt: TGTGCCAGCAGCCCGACAGGGGGCTATGGCTACACCTTC; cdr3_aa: CASSPTGGYGYTF
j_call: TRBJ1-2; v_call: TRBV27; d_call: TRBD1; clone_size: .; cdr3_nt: TGTGCCAGCAGGGTTTTCGGACAGGGGAATGGCTACACCTTC; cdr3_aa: CASRVFGQGNGYTF
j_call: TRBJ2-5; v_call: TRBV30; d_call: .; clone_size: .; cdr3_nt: TGTGCCTGGAACCCCCTTCTAGCGGAGACCCAGTACTTC; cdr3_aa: CAWNPLLAETQYF
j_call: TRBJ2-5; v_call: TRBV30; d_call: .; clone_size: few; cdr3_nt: TGTGCCTGGGGGGGCGTGGGCATGGAGTACTTC; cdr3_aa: CAWGGVGMEYF
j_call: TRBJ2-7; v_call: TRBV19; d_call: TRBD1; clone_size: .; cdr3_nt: TGTGCCAGTCGACCCGGGACAGGGGGCTACGAGCAGTACTTC; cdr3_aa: CASRPGTGGYEQYF
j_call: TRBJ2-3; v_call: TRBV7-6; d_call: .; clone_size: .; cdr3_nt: TGTGCCAGCAGCTTATATCCGGGGGATACGCAGTATTTT; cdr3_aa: CASSLYPGDTQYF
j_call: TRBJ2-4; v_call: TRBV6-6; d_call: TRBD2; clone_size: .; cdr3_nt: TGTGCCAGCAGTTATGGTGGCGGGGGGGCCAAAAACATTCAGTACTTC; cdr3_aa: CASSYGGGGAKNIQYF
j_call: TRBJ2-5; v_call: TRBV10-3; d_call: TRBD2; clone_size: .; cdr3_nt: TGTGCCACCTACCAGGGTTCAGCTACTAGCGACCAAGAGACCCAGTACTTC; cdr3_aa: CATYQGSATSDQETQYF
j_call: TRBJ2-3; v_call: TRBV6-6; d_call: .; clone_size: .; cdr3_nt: TGTGCCAGCAGTTATACTATCGGGACAGATACGCAGTATTTT; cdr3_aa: CASSYTIGTDTQYF
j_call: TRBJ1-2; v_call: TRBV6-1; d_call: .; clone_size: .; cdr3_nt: TGTGCCAGCAGCGACAGAGCTGGTGCTGACTATGGCTACACCTTC; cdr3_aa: CASSDRAGADYGYTF
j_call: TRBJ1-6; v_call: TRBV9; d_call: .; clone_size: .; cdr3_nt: TGTGCCAGCAGCGCAGGCCCGGGAGTTTCCTATAATTCACCCCTCCACTTT; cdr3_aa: CASSAGPGVSYNSPLHF
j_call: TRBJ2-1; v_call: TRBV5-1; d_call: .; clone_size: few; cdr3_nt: TGCGCCAGCAGCCCAGGACTACATGAGCAGTTCTTC; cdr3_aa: CASSPGLHEQFF
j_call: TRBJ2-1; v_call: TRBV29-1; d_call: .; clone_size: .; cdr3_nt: TGCAGCGTTGAGTCCAGGTCCTTGAGCTCCTACAATGAGCAGTTCTTC; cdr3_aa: CSVESRSLSSYNEQFF
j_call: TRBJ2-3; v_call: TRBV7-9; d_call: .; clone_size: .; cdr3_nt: TGTGCCAGCAGCTTAAATGGAGACAGGAGCACAGATACGCAGTATTTT; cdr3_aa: CASSLNGDRSTDTQYF
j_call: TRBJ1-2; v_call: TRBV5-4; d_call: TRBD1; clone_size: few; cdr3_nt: TGTGCCAGCAGGGCGACAGGGGGCGCGGAGGGCTACACCTTC; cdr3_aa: CASRATGGAEGYTF
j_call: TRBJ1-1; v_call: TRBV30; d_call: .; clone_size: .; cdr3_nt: TGTGCCTGGAGACCGGTTGTTTCTCGTGAAGCTTTCTTT; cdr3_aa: CAWRPVVSREAFF
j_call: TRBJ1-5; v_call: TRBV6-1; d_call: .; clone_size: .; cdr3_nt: TGTGCCAGCGGGGGGGACTTTAATCAGCCCCAGCATTTT; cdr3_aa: CASGGDFNQPQHF